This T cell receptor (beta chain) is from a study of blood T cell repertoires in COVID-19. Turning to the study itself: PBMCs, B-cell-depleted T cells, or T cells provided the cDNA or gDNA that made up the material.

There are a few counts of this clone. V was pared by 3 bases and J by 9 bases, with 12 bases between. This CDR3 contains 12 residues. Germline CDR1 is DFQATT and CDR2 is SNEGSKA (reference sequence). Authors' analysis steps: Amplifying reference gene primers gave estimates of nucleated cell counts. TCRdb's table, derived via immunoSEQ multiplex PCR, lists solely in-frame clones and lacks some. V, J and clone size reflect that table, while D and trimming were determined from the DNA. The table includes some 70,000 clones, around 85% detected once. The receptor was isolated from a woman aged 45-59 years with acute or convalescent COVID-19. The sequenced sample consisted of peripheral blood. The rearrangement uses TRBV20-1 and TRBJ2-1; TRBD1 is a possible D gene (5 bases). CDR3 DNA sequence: TGCAGTGCTAGTCAGGGCCCGGTTGAGCAGTTCTTC. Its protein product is CSASQGPVEQFF.